Listed here are 19 T cell receptor beta chains from one sample, sequenced in a study of response to subunit inactivated influenza vaccine. TCRdb reprocessed the RT-PCR reads via MiXCR and lists one record per CDR3 protein. Counted here are more than 250,000 distinct CDR3 sequences, 21% occurring once; the ten biggest clones make up roughly 10%. This specimen consisted of PBMCs from blood, obtained 21 months after vaccination. The source is a man aged 45 to 70 who received an inactivated influenza vaccine.

This clonotype was seen many times. A much larger clonotype is one base distant, so this may be a read error. The V and J genes are TRBV28 and TRBJ2-1; D not certain. This CDR3 is built from 11 residues. With 5 bases removed from V and 4 bases from J, the gap between germline ends came to 3 bases. Germline V gene data show CDR1 as MDHEN and CDR2 as SYDVKM. The CDR3 protein is CASSGYNEQFF. DNA for the CDR3: TGTGCCAGCAGTGGATACAATGAGCAGTTCTTC. The full variable domain, in which reference TRBV28 and TRBJ2-1 provide the parts outside the CDR3, is DVKVTQSSRYLVKRTGEKVFLECVQDMDHENMFWYRQDPGLGLRLIYFSYDVKMKEKGDIPEGYSVSREKKERFSLILESASTNQTSMYLCASSGYNEQFFGPGTRLTVL.

This clonotype showed up just a few times. V is TRBV6-1 and J is TRBJ1-2, with TRBD1 as a possible D gene (6 bases). Germline V gives CDR1 MNHNS, CDR2 SASEGT. The CDR3 sequence is 15 residues long. Deletions cut 5 bases from V and 4 bases from J, with 17 bases between. The DNA of the CDR3 is TGTGCCAGCAGTATGAAGTTAACAGGGACCTATGGCTACACCTTC. Its translation: CASSMKLTGTYGYTF.

The rearrangement joins TRBV6-2 or TRBV6-3 to TRBJ2-5; 8 nucleotides line up with TRBD2. Trimming cost V 6 bases and J 3 bases; bases outside gene matches: 12. From germline, CDR1 is MNHEY and CDR2 SVGEGT. The CDR3 spans 16 residues. The CDR3 here is CASRGLAVFTKETQYF. The DNA of the CDR3 is TGTGCCAGCAGAGGACTAGCCGTATTTACCAAAGAGACCCAGTACTTC.

The chain is built from TRBV6-1 and TRBJ2-3, with 8 bases aligning to TRBD2. Germline-derived CDR1 and CDR2 are MNHNS and SASEGT. This CDR3 is 15 amino acids long. V dropped 7 bases and J dropped 1; count of bases not matched to a gene: 7. CDR3 DNA sequence: TGTGCCAGCACCCCGGGGGGGGTGGGCACAGATACGCAGTATTTT. Translation gives CASTPGGVGTDTQYF.

The rearrangement joins TRBV5-1 to TRBJ2-1, with D possibly called TRBD1 or TRBD2 (6 bases each). The CDR3 spans 15 residues. CDR1 SGHRS and CDR2 YFSETQ come from the germline V gene. Trimming took off 4 bases at V and 0 bases at J, with 11 bases between the two ends. The CDR3, as DNA: TGCGCCAGCAGCCCGGGGGACAACTCCTACAATGAGCAGTTCTTC. Protein product: CASSPGDNSYNEQFF.

There are many counts of this clonotype. V usage is TRBV6-5 and J usage is TRBJ1-1; no reliable D call. V was shortened by 7 bases and J by 1 base, with 4 bases between the two germline ends. This CDR3 is built from 11 residues. Germline CDR1 MNHEY, CDR2 SVGAGI. The chain's CDR3 is CASIRNTEAFF. The DNA of the CDR3 is TGTGCCAGCATTAGGAACACTGAAGCTTTCTTT.

The V gene is TRBV10-3, the J gene TRBJ2-5, with D hard to call. This CDR3 has 14 residues. V gave up 2 bases and J gave up 1 base, with 8 bases separating them. Germline V gene lookup returns CDR1 ENHRY and CDR2 SYGVKD. The CDR3 loop is CAISEAQIQETQYF. The CDR3 nucleotides are TGTGCCATCAGTGAGGCGCAGATCCAAGAGACCCAGTACTTC.

The J gene is TRBJ2-3, the V gene TRBV4-2; TRBD2 aligns across 9 bases. With V trimmed by 2 bases and J by 2 bases, 8 bases remained unmatched. The germline V gene has CDR1 LGHNA and CDR2 YNFKEQ. The CDR3 totals 17 residues. Here the CDR3 reads CASSQHQTSGFTDTQYF. As DNA, the CDR3 is TGTGCCAGCAGCCAACATCAGACTAGCGGTTTCACAGATACGCAGTATTTT.

Ten or more counts support this clonotype. The chain combines TRBV28 with TRBJ2-3; 9 nucleotides match TRBD1. There are 16 residues in the CDR3. Germline V gives CDR1 MDHEN, CDR2 SYDVKM. V was pared by 4 bases and J by 6 bases, with 11 bases of the junction left unmatched. In DNA form, the CDR3 reads TGTGCCAGCAGTTCCGCCGGGACAGGGTTACATGATACGCAGTATTTT. Amino acid sequence: CASSSAGTGLHDTQYF. The variable domain in full, completed from reference TRBV28 and TRBJ2-3, reads DVKVTQSSRYLVKRTGEKVFLECVQDMDHENMFWYRQDPGLGLRLIYFSYDVKMKEKGDIPEGYSVSREKKERFSLILESASTNQTSMYLCASSSAGTGLHDTQYFGPGTRLTVL.

Only a few counts were recorded for this clonotype. The J gene is TRBJ2-2, the V gene TRBV6-5; the D is unclear. This CDR3 comprises 15 residues. From germline, CDR1 is MNHEY and CDR2 SVGAGI. V lost 0 bases, J lost 2 bases, and 7 bases lay in between. CDR3 protein: CASSYSGLNTGELFF. For the CDR3, the DNA is TGTGCCAGCAGTTACTCGGGCCTTAACACCGGGGAGCTGTTTTTT.

This chain links TRBV10-2 with TRBJ2-1, with TRBD2 matching over 11 bases. Looked up from germline, CDR1 is WSHSY and CDR2 is SAAADI. Losses at the gene ends were 4 bases for V and 4 bases for J; bases not matched to a gene: 12. This CDR3 has 18 amino acids. For the CDR3, the DNA is TGCGCCAGCAGTGGGCCAACTAGCGGGGGCCCAATGTACAATGAGCAGTTCTTC. It translates to CASSGPTSGGPMYNEQFF.

This clonotype was seen at least ten times. This rearrangement joins TRBV5-6 to TRBJ1-1; 7 positions agree with TRBD1. Unmatched junction bases numbered 3, after V lost 0 bases and J lost 4 bases. The CDR3 length is 14 residues. Germline CDR1 reads SGHDT; CDR2 reads YYEEEE. In nucleotides, the CDR3 is TGTGCCAGCAGCTTGGGGCCAGGGGGCACTGAAGCTTTCTTT. It yields the protein CASSLGPGGTEAFF.

As for this clonotype: This may be a read error, as it is one base from a much larger clone. The chain is built from TRBV15 and TRBJ1-2; 7 bases are a match to TRBD1. The CDR3 contains 14 residues. Germline V gene sequence: CDR1 LNHNV, CDR2 YYDKDF (reference sequence). The chain's CDR3 is CATSPGQPYYSYTF. CDR3 DNA sequence: TGTGCCACCTCCCCGGGACAGCCTTACTATAGCTACACCTTC.

The chain combines TRBV2 with TRBJ2-3; D gene uncertain. Trimming took off 3 bases at V and 2 bases at J, with 3 bases between the two ends. Germline V gives CDR1 SNHLY, CDR2 FYNNEI. This CDR3 has 12 amino acids. The CDR3, as DNA: TGTGCCAGCAGTGACAACACAGATACGCAGTATTTT. It translates to CASSDNTDTQYF.

This clonotype was counted many times. The V gene is TRBV4-1, the J gene TRBJ1-1, with D possibly being TRBD1 (5 bases). This CDR3 is 16 amino acids long. Germline-derived CDR1 and CDR2 are MGHRA and YSYEKL. Between the trimmed V and J ends, which lost 6 bases and 5 bases, there was a span of 22 bases. CDR3 residues: CASRLLSVPGGTEAFF. CDR3 DNA: TGCGCCAGCAGGCTTCTCTCAGTCCCGGGGGGAACTGAAGCTTTCTTT.

The chain has TRBV5-1 and TRBJ1-3, with 8 bases aligning to TRBD1. Trimming at V came to 0 bases and at J to 2 bases, leaving 1 base not matched to a gene. The CDR3 has 15 amino acids. The V gene's germline CDR1 is SGHRS and CDR2 YFSETQ. CDR3 region: CASSLVQGAGNTIYF. In DNA, the CDR3 is TGCGCCAGCAGCTTGGTACAGGGGGCTGGAAACACCATATATTTT.

This clonotype was seen a few times. The chain joins TRBV12-3 or TRBV12-4 to TRBJ1-4, with 9 bases fitting TRBD1. J was trimmed by 7 bases and V by 4 bases; bases with no gene match: 7. The CDR3 runs to 15 residues. Here the CDR3 DNA reads TGTGCCAGCAGTTGGGGACAGGGTCAAGGTGAAAAACTGTTTTTT. This translates into CASSWGQGQGEKLFF.

The chain employs TRBV20-1 and TRBJ2-3; TRBD2 agrees at 10 bases. V was pared by 6 bases and J by 5 bases, with 8 bases of the junction left unmatched. The CDR3 extends over 14 amino acids. Germline V gene data show CDR1 as DFQATT and CDR2 as SNEGSKA (reference sequence). The CDR3 here is CSARLAGGRDTQYF. For the CDR3, the DNA is TGCAGTGCCCGATTAGCGGGAGGAAGAGATACGCAGTATTTT.

This chain joins TRBV15 and TRBJ1-5; no clear D. CDR3 size: 15 residues. Looked up from germline, CDR1 is LNHNV and CDR2 is YYDKDF (reference sequence). V was shortened by 0 bases and J by 2 bases, with 8 bases between the two germline ends. CDR3 region: CATSRDRLGNQPQHF. The CDR3, as DNA: TGTGCCACCAGCAGAGATAGATTGGGCAATCAGCCCCAGCATTTT.